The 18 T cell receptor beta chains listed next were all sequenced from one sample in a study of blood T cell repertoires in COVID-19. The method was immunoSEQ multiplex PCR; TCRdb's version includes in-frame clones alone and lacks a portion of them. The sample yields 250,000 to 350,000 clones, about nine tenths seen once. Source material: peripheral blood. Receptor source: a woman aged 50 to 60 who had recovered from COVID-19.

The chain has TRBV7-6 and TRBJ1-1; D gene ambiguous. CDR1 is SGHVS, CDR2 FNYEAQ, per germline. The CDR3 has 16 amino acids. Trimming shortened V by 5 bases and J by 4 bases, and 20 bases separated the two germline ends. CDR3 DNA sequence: TGTGCCAGCAGCCCCAGTAGTACATTCGGAGGCACTGAAGCTTTCTTT. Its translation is CASSPSSTFGGTEAFF.

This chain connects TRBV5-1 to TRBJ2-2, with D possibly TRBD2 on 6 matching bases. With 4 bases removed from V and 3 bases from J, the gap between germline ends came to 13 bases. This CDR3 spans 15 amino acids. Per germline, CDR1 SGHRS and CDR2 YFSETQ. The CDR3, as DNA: TGCGCCAGCAGCCAGACTAGTATTGACACCGGGGAGCTGTTTTTT. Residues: CASSQTSIDTGELFF.

In nucleotides, the CDR3 is TGTGCCAGCAGTGGGGGGCGGGGGACAGGGACCTACGAGCAGTACTTC. Translation gives CASSGGRGTGTYEQYF. This rearrangement joins TRBV2 to TRBJ2-7; TRBD1 matches at 9 bases. The CDR3 totals 16 residues. CDR1 is SNHLY, CDR2 FYNNEI, per germline. With V trimmed by 4 bases and J by 2 bases, 9 bases remained unmatched.

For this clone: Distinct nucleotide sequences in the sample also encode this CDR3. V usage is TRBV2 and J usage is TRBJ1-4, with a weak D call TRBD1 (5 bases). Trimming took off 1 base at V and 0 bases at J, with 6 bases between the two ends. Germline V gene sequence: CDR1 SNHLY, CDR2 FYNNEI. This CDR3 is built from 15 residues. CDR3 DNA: TGTGCCAGCAGTGAAGACAGGACAACTAATGAAAAACTGTTTTTT. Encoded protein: CASSEDRTTNEKLFF.

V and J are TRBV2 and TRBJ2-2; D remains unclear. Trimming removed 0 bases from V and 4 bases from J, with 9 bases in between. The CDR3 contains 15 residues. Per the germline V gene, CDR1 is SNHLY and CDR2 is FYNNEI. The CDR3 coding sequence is TGTGCCAGCAGTGAAGCGCCGGTGAGCACCGGGGAGCTGTTTTTT. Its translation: CASSEAPVSTGELFF. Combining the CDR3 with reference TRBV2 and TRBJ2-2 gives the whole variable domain EPEVTQTPSHQVTQMGQEVILRCVPISNHLYFYWYRQILGQKVEFLVSFYNNEISEKSEIFDDQFSVERPDGSNFTLKIRSTKLEDSAMYFCASSEAPVSTGELFFGEGSRLTVL.

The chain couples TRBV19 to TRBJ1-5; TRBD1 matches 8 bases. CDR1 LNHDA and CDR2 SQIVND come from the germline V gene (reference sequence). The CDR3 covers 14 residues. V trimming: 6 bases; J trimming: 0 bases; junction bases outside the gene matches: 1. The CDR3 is CASRTGASNQPQHF. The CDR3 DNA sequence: TGTGCCAGTAGGACAGGGGCTAGCAATCAGCCCCAGCATTTT.

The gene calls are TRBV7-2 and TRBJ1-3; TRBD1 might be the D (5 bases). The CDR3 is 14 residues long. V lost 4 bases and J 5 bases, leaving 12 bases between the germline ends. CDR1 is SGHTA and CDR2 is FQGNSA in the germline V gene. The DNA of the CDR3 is TGTGCCAGCAGCTGGGGGGGGGAGAGAAACACCATATATTTT. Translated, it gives CASSWGGERNTIYF.

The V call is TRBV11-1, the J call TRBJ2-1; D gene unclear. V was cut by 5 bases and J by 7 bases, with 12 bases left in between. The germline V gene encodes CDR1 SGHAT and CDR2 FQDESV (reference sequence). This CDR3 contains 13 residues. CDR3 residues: CASSPVMRNEQFF. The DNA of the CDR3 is TGTGCCAGCAGCCCGGTAATGCGGAATGAGCAGTTCTTC.

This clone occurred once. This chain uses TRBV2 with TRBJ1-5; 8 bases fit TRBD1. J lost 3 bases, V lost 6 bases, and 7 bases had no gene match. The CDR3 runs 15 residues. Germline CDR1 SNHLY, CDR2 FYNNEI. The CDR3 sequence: CASRPRTGTNQPQHF. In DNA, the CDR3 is TGTGCCAGCAGGCCGAGGACAGGGACCAATCAGCCCCAGCATTTT.

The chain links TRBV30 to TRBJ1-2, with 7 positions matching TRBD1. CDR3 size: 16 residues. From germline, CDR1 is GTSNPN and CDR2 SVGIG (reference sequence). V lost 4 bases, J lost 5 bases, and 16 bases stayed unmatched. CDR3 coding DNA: TGTGCCTGGACGGGAGGGGGCCGGGGACCTCTATATGGCTACACCTTC. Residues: CAWTGGGRGPLYGYTF.

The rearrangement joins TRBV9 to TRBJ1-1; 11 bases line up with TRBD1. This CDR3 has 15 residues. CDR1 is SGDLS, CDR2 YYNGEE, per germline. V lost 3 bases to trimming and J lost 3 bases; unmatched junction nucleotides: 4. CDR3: CASSALGQGDTEAFF. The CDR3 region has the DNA TGTGCCAGCAGCGCCTTGGGACAGGGGGACACTGAAGCTTTCTTT.

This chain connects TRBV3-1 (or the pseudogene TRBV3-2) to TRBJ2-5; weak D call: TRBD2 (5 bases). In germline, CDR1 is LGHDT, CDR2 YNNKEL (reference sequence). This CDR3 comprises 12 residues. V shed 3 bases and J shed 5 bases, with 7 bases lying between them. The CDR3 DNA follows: TGTGCCAGCAGCCACCGAGGGGAGACCCAGTACTTC. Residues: CASSHRGETQYF.

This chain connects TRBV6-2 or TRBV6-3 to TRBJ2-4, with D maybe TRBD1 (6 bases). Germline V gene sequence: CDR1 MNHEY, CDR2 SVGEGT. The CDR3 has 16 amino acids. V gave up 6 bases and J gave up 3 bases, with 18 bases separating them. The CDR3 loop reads CASSHGRGTIKNIQYF. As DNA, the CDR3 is TGTGCCAGCAGCCACGGCAGGGGTACTATCAAAAACATTCAGTACTTC.

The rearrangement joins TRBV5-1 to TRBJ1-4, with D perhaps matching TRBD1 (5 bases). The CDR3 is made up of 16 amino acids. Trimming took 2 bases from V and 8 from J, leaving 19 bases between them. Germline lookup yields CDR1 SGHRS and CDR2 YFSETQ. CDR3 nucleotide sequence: TGCGCCAGCAGCTTAAGTTTGTCGGGGGTTGGAGAAAAACTGTTTTTT. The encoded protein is CASSLSLSGVGEKLFF.

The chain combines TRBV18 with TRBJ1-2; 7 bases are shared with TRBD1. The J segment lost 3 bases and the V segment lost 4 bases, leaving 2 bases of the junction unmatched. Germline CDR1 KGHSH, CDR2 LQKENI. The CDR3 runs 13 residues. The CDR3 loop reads CASSLGTDYGYTF. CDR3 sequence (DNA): TGTGCCAGCTCACTAGGGACAGACTATGGCTACACCTTC.

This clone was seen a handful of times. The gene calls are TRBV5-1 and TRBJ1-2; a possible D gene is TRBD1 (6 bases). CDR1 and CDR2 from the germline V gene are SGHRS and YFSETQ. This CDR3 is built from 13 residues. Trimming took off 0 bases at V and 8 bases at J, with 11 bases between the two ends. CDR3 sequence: CASSLAGQLGYTF. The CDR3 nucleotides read TGCGCCAGCAGCTTGGCCGGACAGTTGGGCTACACCTTC.

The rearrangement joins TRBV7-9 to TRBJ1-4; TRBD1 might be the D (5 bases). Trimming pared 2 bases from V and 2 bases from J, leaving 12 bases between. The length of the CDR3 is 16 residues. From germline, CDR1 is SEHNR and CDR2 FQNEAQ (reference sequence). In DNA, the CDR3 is TGTGCCAGCAGCTTATCCAGGGTAGGGACTAATGAAAAACTGTTTTTT. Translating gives CASSLSRVGTNEKLFF.

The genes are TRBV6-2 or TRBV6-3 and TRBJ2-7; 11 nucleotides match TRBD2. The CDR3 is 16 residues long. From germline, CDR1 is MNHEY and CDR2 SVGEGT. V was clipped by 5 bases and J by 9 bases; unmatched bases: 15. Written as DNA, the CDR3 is TGTGCCAGCAGTCTCACAGCAGCACTAGCGGGAGAAGGGCAGTACTTC. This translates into CASSLTAALAGEGQYF.